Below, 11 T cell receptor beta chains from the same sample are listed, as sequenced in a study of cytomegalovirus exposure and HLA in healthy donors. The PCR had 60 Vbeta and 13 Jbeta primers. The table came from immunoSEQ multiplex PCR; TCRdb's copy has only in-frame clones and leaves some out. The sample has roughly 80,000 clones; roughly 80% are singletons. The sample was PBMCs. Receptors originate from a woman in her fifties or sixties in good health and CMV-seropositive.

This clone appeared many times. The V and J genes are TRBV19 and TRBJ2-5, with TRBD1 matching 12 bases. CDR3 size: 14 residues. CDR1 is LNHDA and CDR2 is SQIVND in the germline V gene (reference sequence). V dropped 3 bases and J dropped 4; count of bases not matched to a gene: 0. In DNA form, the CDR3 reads TGTGCCAGTAGTATGGGACAGGGGGCAGAGACCCAGTACTTC. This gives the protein CASSMGQGAETQYF.

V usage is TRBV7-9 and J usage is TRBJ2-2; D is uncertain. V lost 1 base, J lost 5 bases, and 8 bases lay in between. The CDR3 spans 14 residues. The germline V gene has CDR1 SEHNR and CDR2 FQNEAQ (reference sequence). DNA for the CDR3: TGTGCCAGCAGCTTAGACACCACGACCGGGGAGCTGTTTTTT. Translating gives CASSLDTTTGELFF.

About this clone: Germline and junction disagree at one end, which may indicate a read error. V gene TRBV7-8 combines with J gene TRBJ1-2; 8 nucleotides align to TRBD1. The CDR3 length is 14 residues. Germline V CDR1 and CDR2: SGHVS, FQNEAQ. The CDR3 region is CASSPKSGQVETSF. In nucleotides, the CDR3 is TGTGCCAGCAGCCCCAAATCGGGACAGGTGGAAACTTCCTTC. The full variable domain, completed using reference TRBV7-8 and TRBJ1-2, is GAGVSQSPRYKVAKRGQDVALRCDPISGHVSLFWYQQALGQGPEFLTYFQNEAQLDKSGLPSDRFFAERPEGSVSTLKIQRTQQEDSAVYLCASSPKSGQVETSFGSGTRLTVV.

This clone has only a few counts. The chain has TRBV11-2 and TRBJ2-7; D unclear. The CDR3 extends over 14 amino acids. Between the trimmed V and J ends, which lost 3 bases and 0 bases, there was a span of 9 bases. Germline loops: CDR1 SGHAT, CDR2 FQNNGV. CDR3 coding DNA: TGTGCCAGCAGCTTTGCCCTGAGCTCCTACGAGCAGTACTTC. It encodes CASSFALSSYEQYF.

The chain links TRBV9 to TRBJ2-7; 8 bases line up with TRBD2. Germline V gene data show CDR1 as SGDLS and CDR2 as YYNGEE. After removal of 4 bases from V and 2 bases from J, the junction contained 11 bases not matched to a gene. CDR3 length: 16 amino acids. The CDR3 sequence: CASSPVGSSGTYEQYF. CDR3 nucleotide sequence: TGTGCCAGCAGCCCCGTTGGGAGTAGCGGGACCTACGAGCAGTACTTC.

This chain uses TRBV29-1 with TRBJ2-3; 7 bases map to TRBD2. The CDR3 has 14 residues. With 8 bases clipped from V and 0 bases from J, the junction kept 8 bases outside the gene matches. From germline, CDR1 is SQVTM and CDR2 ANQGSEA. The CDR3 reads CSSRGAGSTDTQYF. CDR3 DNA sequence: TGCAGCTCCCGTGGAGCGGGAAGCACAGATACGCAGTATTTT.

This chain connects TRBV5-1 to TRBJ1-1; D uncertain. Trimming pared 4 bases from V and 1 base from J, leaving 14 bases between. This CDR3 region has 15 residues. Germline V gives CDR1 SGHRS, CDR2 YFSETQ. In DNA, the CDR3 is TGCGCCAGCAGCCGTGACCCAGGTACGAACACTGAAGCTTTCTTT. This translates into CASSRDPGTNTEAFF.

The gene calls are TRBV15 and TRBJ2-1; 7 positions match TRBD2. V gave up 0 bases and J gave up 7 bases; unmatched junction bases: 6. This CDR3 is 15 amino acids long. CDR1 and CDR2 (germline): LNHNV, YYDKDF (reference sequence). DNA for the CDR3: TGTGCCACCAGCAGAGATGCGGGAGCGGGGAATGAGCAGTTCTTC. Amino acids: CATSRDAGAGNEQFF.

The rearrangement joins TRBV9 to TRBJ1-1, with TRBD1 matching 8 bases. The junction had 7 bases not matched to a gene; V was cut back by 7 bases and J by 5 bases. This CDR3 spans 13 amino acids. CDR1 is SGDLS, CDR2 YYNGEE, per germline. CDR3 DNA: TGTGCCAGCGGCCGGACAGGGAGGACTGAAGCTTTCTTT. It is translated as CASGRTGRTEAFF.

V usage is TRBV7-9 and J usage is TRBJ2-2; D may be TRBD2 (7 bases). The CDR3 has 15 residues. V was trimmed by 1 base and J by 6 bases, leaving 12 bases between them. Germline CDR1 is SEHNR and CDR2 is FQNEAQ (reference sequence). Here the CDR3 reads CASSLGGGLAGELFF. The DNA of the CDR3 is TGTGCCAGCAGCTTAGGCGGGGGCTTAGCCGGGGAGCTGTTTTTT.

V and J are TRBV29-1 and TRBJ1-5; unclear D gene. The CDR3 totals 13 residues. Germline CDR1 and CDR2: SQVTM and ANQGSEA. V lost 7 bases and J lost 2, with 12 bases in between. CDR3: CSAGVSGNQPQHF. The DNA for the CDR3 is TGCAGCGCCGGGGTAAGTGGCAATCAGCCCCAGCATTTT.